These 7 T cell receptor beta chains were all obtained from the same sample, sequenced in a study of cytomegalovirus exposure and HLA in healthy donors. Primers: 60 Vbeta forward and 13 Jbeta reverse. TCRdb's copy holds only in-frame clones and misses some; the assay was immunoSEQ multiplex PCR. Among some 150,000 clones listed, about 80% were seen once. Sequenced sample: PBMCs. These TCRs come from a man under 40 in good health and CMV-seronegative.

The chain combines TRBV9 with TRBJ1-5, with TRBD1 matching over 12 bases. The CDR3 extends over 18 amino acids. Germline CDR1 SGDLS, CDR2 YYNGEE. Losses at the gene ends were 6 bases for V and 7 bases for J; bases not matched to a gene: 17. The CDR3: CASIGQPGQGAKWQPQHF. CDR3 nucleotide sequence: TGTGCCAGCATCGGACAACCGGGACAGGGGGCTAAGTGGCAGCCCCAGCATTTT.

This clone showed up just a few times. At one boundary the junction diverges from the germline segment, which might be a read error. The chain recombines TRBV7-9 with TRBJ1-5; D is ambiguous. The CDR3 contains 12 residues. Germline assignment: CDR1 SEHNR and CDR2 FQNEAQ (reference sequence). This chain's CDR3 is CASSLNTGSMYF. The CDR3 coding sequence is TGTGCCAGCAGCTTAAACACCGGGAGCATGTATTTT. The variable domain in full, with the rest retrieved from reference TRBV7-9 and TRBJ1-5, is DTGVSQNPRHKITKRGQNVTFRCDPISEHNRLYWYRQTLGQGPEFLTYFQNEAQLEKSRLLSDRFSAERPKGSFSTLEIQRTEQGDSAMYLCASSLNTGSMYFGDGTRLSIL.

The chain has TRBV5-4 and TRBJ2-5, with 9 bases identical to TRBD1. Per germline, CDR1 SGHNT and CDR2 YYREEE (reference sequence). V lost 0 bases, J lost 5 bases, and 2 bases stayed unmatched. The CDR3 spans 14 residues. The CDR3 spells CASSLVTGGETQYF. The DNA for the CDR3 is TGTGCCAGCAGCTTGGTGACAGGGGGGGAGACCCAGTACTTC.

The chain is built from TRBV18 and TRBJ2-2, with D possibly being TRBD1 (5 bases). V was clipped by 3 bases and J by 6 bases, with 8 bases between them. The length of the CDR3 is 13 residues. Germline V gene sequence: CDR1 KGHSH, CDR2 LQKENI. DNA for the CDR3: TGTGCCAGCTCACCGAAAGGGGCCGGGGAGCTGTTTTTT. Residues: CASSPKGAGELFF.

The V and J genes are TRBV27 and TRBJ2-2, with D tentatively TRBD1 (6 bases). CDR1 and CDR2 (germline): MNHEY, SMNVEV (reference sequence). This CDR3 spans 14 amino acids. V was trimmed by 2 bases and J by 9 bases, leaving 13 bases between them. The CDR3 region is CASSLDRNVRELFF. The CDR3 nucleotides read TGTGCCAGCAGTTTAGACAGGAACGTACGGGAGCTGTTTTTT.

This clone was detected once. The rearrangement links TRBV9 to TRBJ1-1; TRBD1 aligns across 8 bases. Trimming took 4 bases from V and 3 from J; bases not matched to a gene: 8. Germline CDR1 is SGDLS and CDR2 is YYNGEE. The CDR3 sequence is 15 residues long. In nucleotides, the CDR3 is TGTGCCAGCAGCAGCTGGACAGGGTCGGACACTGAAGCTTTCTTT. Translated: CASSSWTGSDTEAFF.

The CDR3 sequence: CASSFGGMNTEAFF. CDR3 coding DNA: TGTGCCAGCAGTTTCGGGGGAATGAACACTGAAGCTTTCTTT. This chain joins TRBV28 and TRBJ1-1; perhaps TRBD1 as D (5 bases). The CDR3 has 14 amino acids. Trimming shortened V by 3 bases and J by 0 bases, and 8 bases separated the two germline ends. Germline V gene data show CDR1 as MDHEN and CDR2 as SYDVKM.